One sample yielded the 23 T cell receptor beta chains listed below, sequenced in a study of radiotherapy plus CTLA-4 blockade in lung cancer. The protocol was immunoSEQ multiplex PCR, while the TCRdb copy is restricted to in-frame clones and leaves out a portion. The data contain some 64,000 clones, roughly three quarters of them singletons. Specimen: peripheral blood, collected from a patient treated with radiotherapy plus ipilimumab. The source of these receptors is a human donor with non-small cell lung cancer whose response to radiotherapy plus ipilimumab could not be evaluated. Some clones in this sample may be carry-over from other donors' samples.

CDR3: CASSRSSGQETQYF. CDR3 in DNA: TGTGCCAGCAGCCGAAGTAGCGGCCAAGAGACCCAGTACTTC. The chain combines TRBV7-2 with TRBJ2-5; possible D gene TRBD2, 6 bases. Trimming left V 5 bases short and J 1 base short, with 11 bases between. The CDR3 contains 14 residues. In germline, CDR1 is SGHTA, CDR2 FQGNSA.

This clone occurred a few times. The chain links TRBV5-6 to TRBJ2-1, with D possibly matching TRBD2 (5 bases). Trimming shortened V by 4 bases and J by 6 bases, and 8 bases separated the two germline ends. The CDR3 is 12 residues long. The germline V gene encodes CDR1 SGHDT and CDR2 YYEEEE. For the CDR3, the DNA is TGTGCCAGCAGCGTCCGGGGCAATGAGCAGTTCTTC. It codes for CASSVRGNEQFF.

This clone appeared once. Here the CDR3 DNA reads TGCGCCAGCAGCTTGGACAGGGGGGAGCAGTACTTC. Its translation is CASSLDRGEQYF. This sequence joins TRBV5-1 and TRBJ2-7, with 8 bases that match TRBD1. J lost 7 bases, V lost 0 bases, and 0 bases had no gene match. Germline CDR1 SGHRS, CDR2 YFSETQ. The CDR3 spans 12 residues.

The chain employs TRBV27 and TRBJ1-5; unclear D gene. Trimming took off 0 bases at V and 6 bases at J, with 6 bases between the two ends. The CDR3 is made up of 13 amino acids. From germline, CDR1 is MNHEY and CDR2 SMNVEV (reference sequence). This CDR3 is CASSLSVVQPQHF. CDR3 nucleotides: TGTGCCAGCAGTTTATCGGTAGTTCAGCCCCAGCATTTT.

The V gene is TRBV5-6, the J gene TRBJ1-6; TRBD1 matches 10 bases. V lost 3 bases to trimming and J lost 7 bases; unmatched junction nucleotides: 4. Germline CDR1 and CDR2: SGHDT and YYEEEE. This CDR3 is built from 15 residues. The CDR3 loop is CASSSSGQGNSPLHF. In nucleotides, the CDR3 is TGTGCCAGCAGCTCGTCGGGACAGGGGAATTCACCCCTCCACTTT.

This chain connects TRBV28 to TRBJ2-7; TRBD1 matches 9 bases. The germline V gene has CDR1 MDHEN and CDR2 SYDVKM. The CDR3 has 15 residues. Unmatched junction bases numbered 7, after V lost 4 bases and J lost 3 bases. The CDR3 protein is CASSSPGQGLYEQYF. The CDR3 DNA is TGTGCCAGCAGTTCACCGGGACAGGGACTCTACGAGCAGTACTTC.

V and J are TRBV29-1 and TRBJ1-2; D is ambiguous. Trimming pared 5 bases from V and 8 bases from J, leaving 12 bases between. The germline V gene has CDR1 SQVTM and CDR2 ANQGSEA. The CDR3 is 11 amino acids. CDR3 in DNA: TGCAGCGTTATTTCTGTGTCCGGCTACACCTTC. This gives the protein CSVISVSGYTF.

This clone was seen just once. CDR3 in amino acids: CASSPPSAAETQYF. The CDR3 DNA follows: TGCGCCAGCAGCCCCCCGAGCGCGGCGGAGACCCAGTACTTC. The chain employs TRBV5-1 and TRBJ2-5; D remains ambiguous. This CDR3 contains 14 residues. V gave up 4 bases and J gave up 5 bases, with 15 bases separating them. Germline V gene sequence: CDR1 SGHRS, CDR2 YFSETQ.

The chain recombines TRBV19 with TRBJ1-5; 7 nucleotides line up with TRBD1. CDR3 size: 13 residues. Germline trimming cut 5 bases from V and 7 bases from J; bases unmatched to any gene: 5. From germline, CDR1 is LNHDA and CDR2 SQIVND (reference sequence). Written as DNA, the CDR3 is TGTGCCAGTAGTCCCGACAGGGACCAGCCCCAGCATTTT. Translated, it gives CASSPDRDQPQHF.

This clone was observed a few times. CDR3 in DNA: TGTGCCAGCAGCCCAGGGGCCTGGGACGAGCAGTACTTC. Protein sequence: CASSPGAWDEQYF. The V gene is TRBV6-1, the J gene TRBJ2-7; possibly TRBD1 for D (6 bases). The germline CDR1 and CDR2 sequences are MNHNS and SASEGT. V was pared by 6 bases and J by 5 bases, with 14 bases between. The length of the CDR3 is 13 residues.

The chain recombines TRBV7-3 with TRBJ2-1; the match to TRBD2 covers 8 bases. The CDR3 covers 21 residues. J gave up 0 bases and V 1 base, and 17 bases lay outside the gene matches. CDR1 is SGHTA and CDR2 is FQGTGA in the germline V gene. This CDR3 is CASSLRTLSVFSGASYNEQFF. The CDR3 DNA reads as TGTGCCAGCAGCTTAAGGACCTTAAGCGTCTTTAGCGGGGCCTCCTACAATGAGCAGTTCTTC.

The rearrangement joins TRBV29-1 to TRBJ1-1; weak D call: TRBD1 (6 bases). This CDR3 region has 13 residues. V was trimmed by 7 bases and J by 1 base, leaving 13 bases between them. Germline assignment: CDR1 SQVTM and CDR2 ANQGSEA. The chain's CDR3 is CSAGGRGNTEAFF. The CDR3 DNA is TGCAGCGCTGGGGGCAGGGGGAACACTGAAGCTTTCTTT.

The V and J genes are TRBV7-2 and TRBJ2-3; 13 bases are shared with TRBD2. Germline V gene data show CDR1 as SGHTA and CDR2 as FQGNSA. Germline trimming cut 1 base from V and 1 base from J; bases unmatched to any gene: 2. CDR3 size: 17 residues. The CDR3: CASSLGGLAGRTDTQYF. CDR3 DNA sequence: TGTGCCAGCAGCTTAGGGGGACTAGCGGGGCGCACAGATACGCAGTATTTT.

The chain has TRBV5-1 and TRBJ2-4; 8 nucleotides align to TRBD1. With 4 bases clipped from V and 5 bases from J, the junction kept 8 bases outside the gene matches. From germline, CDR1 is SGHRS and CDR2 YFSETQ. This CDR3 is built from 15 residues. CDR3 in DNA: TGCGCCAGCAGCGATCAGGGGGCTGGGGAAAACATTCAGTACTTC. This codes for CASSDQGAGENIQYF.

The chain combines TRBV4-1 with TRBJ1-2; D perhaps matches TRBD1 (6 bases). This CDR3 is 14 amino acids long. CDR1 and CDR2 (germline): MGHRA, YSYEKL. Trimming left V 0 bases short and J 7 bases short, with 12 bases between. DNA of the CDR3: TGCGCCAGCAGCCAAGATCAGGGGCAGGGTGGCTACACCTTC. This sequence encodes CASSQDQGQGGYTF.

V is TRBV5-6 and J is TRBJ2-5; possibly TRBD1 for D (6 bases). The J call is doubtful: the DNA matches TRBJ2-7 better. Germline V gives CDR1 SGHDT, CDR2 YYEEEE. The CDR3 covers 15 residues. The CDR3 spells CASSSPTGFGYEQYF. The DNA of the CDR3 is TGTGCCAGCAGCTCACCCACAGGGTTTGGCTACGAGCAGTACTTC.

The chain has TRBV11-2 and TRBJ1-5; D may be TRBD1 (5 bases). The germline V and J ends were trimmed by 5 bases and 1 base, with 15 bases remaining between them. Germline V gene lookup returns CDR1 SGHAT and CDR2 FQNNGV. The CDR3 covers 16 residues. CDR3 bases: TGTGCCAGCAGCCCACAGGAGACACGAAGCAATCAGCCCCAGCATTTT. Protein product: CASSPQETRSNQPQHF.

The chain employs TRBV30 and TRBJ1-1; 8 positions match TRBD1. The germline V gene encodes CDR1 GTSNPN and CDR2 SVGIG (reference sequence). The V and J ends lost 4 bases and 5 bases, in that order; junction bases with no gene match: 3. The CDR3 loop spans 12 amino acids. The DNA of the CDR3 is TGTGCCTGGACAGGGGGCACAACTGAAGCTTTCTTT. This translates into CAWTGGTTEAFF.

This clone showed up just a few times. The chain uses TRBV4-1 and TRBJ1-1; 7 nucleotides align to TRBD1. Germline V gene sequence: CDR1 MGHRA, CDR2 YSYEKL. The CDR3 length is 14 residues. V was pared by 0 bases and J by 10 bases, with 8 bases of the junction left unmatched. The CDR3 coding sequence is TGCGCCAGCAGCCAAGATAGGACAGGCGCCGGAGCTTTCTTT. It is translated as CASSQDRTGAGAFF.

The chain employs TRBV25-1 and TRBJ1-2, with a possible D match to TRBD1 (5 bases). Germline V gene sequence: CDR1 MGHDK, CDR2 SYGVNS. With 7 bases removed from V and 4 bases from J, the gap between germline ends came to 13 bases. CDR3 length: 13 amino acids. CDR3: CASKKGEGYGYTF. As DNA, the CDR3 is TGTGCCAGCAAGAAAGGGGAGGGCTATGGCTACACCTTC.

V is TRBV27 and J is TRBJ1-4; TRBD1 is a possible D gene (5 bases). The V end was cut by 6 bases, the J end by 10 bases, with 15 bases between. The length of the CDR3 is 13 residues. Germline V lookup: CDR1 MNHEY, CDR2 SMNVEV (reference sequence). The CDR3: CASRDPRVGKLFF. The CDR3 DNA is TGTGCCAGCAGGGACCCCAGGGTAGGAAAACTGTTTTTT. The whole variable domain, filled in from reference TRBV27 and TRBJ1-4, reads EAQVTQNPRYLITVTGKKLTVTCSQNMNHEYMSWYRQDPGLGLRQIYYSMNVEVTDKGDVPEGYKVSRKEKRNFPLILESPSPNQTSLYFCASRDPRVGKLFFGSGTQLSVL.

The genes are TRBV18 and TRBJ1-1, with D possibly matching TRBD1 (5 bases). The CDR3 has 13 amino acids. Trimming cost V 3 bases and J 8 bases, with 13 bases left between them. Germline V gene lookup returns CDR1 KGHSH and CDR2 LQKENI. This chain's CDR3 is CASSPGEAEEAFF. CDR3 bases: TGTGCCAGCTCACCGGGGGAGGCAGAAGAAGCTTTCTTT.

This clone came up a few times. The rearrangement joins TRBV19 to TRBJ2-7, with D perhaps matching TRBD1 (5 bases). The germline V gene encodes CDR1 LNHDA and CDR2 SQIVND (reference sequence). The CDR3 is 13 amino acids. The V end was cut by 6 bases, the J end by 7 bases, with 16 bases between. CDR3: CASSPRTPWEQYF. The DNA of the CDR3 is TGTGCCAGTAGCCCCCGGACACCGTGGGAGCAGTACTTC.